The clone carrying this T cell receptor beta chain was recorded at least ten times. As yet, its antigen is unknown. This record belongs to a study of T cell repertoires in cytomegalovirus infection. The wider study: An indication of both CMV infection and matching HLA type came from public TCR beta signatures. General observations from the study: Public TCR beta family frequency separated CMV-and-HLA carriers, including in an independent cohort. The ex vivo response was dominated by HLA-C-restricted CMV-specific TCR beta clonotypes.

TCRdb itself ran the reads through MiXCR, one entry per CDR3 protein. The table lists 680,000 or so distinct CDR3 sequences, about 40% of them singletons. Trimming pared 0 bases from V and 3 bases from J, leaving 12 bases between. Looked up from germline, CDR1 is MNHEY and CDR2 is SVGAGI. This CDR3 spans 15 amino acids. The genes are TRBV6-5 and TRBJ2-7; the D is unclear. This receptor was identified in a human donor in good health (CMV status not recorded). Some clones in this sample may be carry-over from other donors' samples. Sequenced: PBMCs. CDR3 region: CASSYSSTRFYEQYF. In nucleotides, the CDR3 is TGTGCCAGCAGTTACTCGTCGACGCGGTTCTACGAGCAGTACTTC.